Below are 23 T cell receptor beta chains sequenced from a single sample in a study of blood T cell repertoires in COVID-19. TCRdb's copy holds only in-frame clones and misses some; the assay was immunoSEQ multiplex PCR. The top ten clones hold 9.5% to 12% of a sample with some 150,000 clones, 70% to 90% of them seen once. Sequencing input: peripheral blood. The receptors originated from a woman older than 75 with acute or convalescent COVID-19.

This sequence joins TRBV18 and TRBJ1-2; 7 positions agree with TRBD1. CDR1 and CDR2 (germline): KGHSH, LQKENI. With 6 bases clipped from V and 2 bases from J, the junction kept 9 bases outside the gene matches. CDR3 length: 15 amino acids. The CDR3, as DNA: TGTGCCAGCTCCCAAGACAGGGTTCCCAACTATGGCTACACCTTC. The encoded protein is CASSQDRVPNYGYTF. The full variable domain, rest sourced from reference TRBV18 and TRBJ1-2, is NAGVMQNPRHLVRRRGQEARLRCSPMKGHSHVYWYRQLPEEGLKFMVYLQKENIIDESGMPKERFSAEFPKEGPSILRIQQVVRGDSAAYFCASSQDRVPNYGYTFGSGTRLTVV.

This clone appeared a few times. The chain carries TRBV3-1 (or the pseudogene TRBV3-2) and TRBJ1-2; D unresolved. The CDR3 runs to 15 residues. Germline V gene data show CDR1 as LGHDT and CDR2 as YNNKEL (reference sequence). The V and J ends lost 1 base and 1 base respectively, with 10 bases between them. The CDR3 bases are TGTGCCAGCAGCCAAGGGTCAGGATATAACTATGGCTACACCTTC. It is translated as CASSQGSGYNYGYTF.

This chain connects TRBV3-1 (or the pseudogene TRBV3-2) to TRBJ2-2, with 11 bases identical to TRBD2. The V segment lost 2 bases and the J segment 6 bases; nucleotides outside the gene matches: 11. This CDR3 comprises 18 residues. Germline CDR1 and CDR2: LGHDT and YNNKEL (reference sequence). The CDR3, as DNA: TGTGCCAGCAGCCAAATGTTGGAACTAGCGGGGGTTTCCGGGGAGCTGTTTTTT. Encoded protein: CASSQMLELAGVSGELFF.

The V call is TRBV5-1, the J call TRBJ2-1, with TRBD2 matching 12 bases. Looked up from germline, CDR1 is SGHRS and CDR2 is YFSETQ. V dropped 3 bases and J dropped 7; count of bases not matched to a gene: 11. This CDR3 contains 17 residues. The CDR3 sequence: CASSSAAGLAGWNEQFF. For the CDR3, the DNA is TGCGCCAGCAGCTCAGCGGCTGGACTAGCGGGGTGGAATGAGCAGTTCTTC.

The genes are TRBV7-2 and TRBJ1-5, with a possible D match to TRBD1 (5 bases). This CDR3 contains 16 residues. Trimming took 2 bases from V and 2 from J, leaving 13 bases between them. Germline CDR1 SGHTA, CDR2 FQGNSA. CDR3 loop: CASSLMGPAGNQPQHF. The CDR3 nucleotides are TGTGCCAGCAGCTTAATGGGGCCGGCGGGCAATCAGCCCCAGCATTTT.

This rearrangement joins TRBV2 to TRBJ1-6; a possible D gene is TRBD1 (5 bases). Trimming pared 3 bases from V and 12 bases from J, leaving 12 bases between. The germline CDR1 and CDR2 sequences are SNHLY and FYNNEI. The CDR3 extends over 13 amino acids. CDR3 nucleotides: TGTGCCAGCAGTGAGGGGTTTAGGGGACCCCTCCACTTT. Protein sequence: CASSEGFRGPLHF.

The V call is TRBV7-2, the J call TRBJ1-1, with unresolved D. The V end lost 6 bases, the J end lost 6 bases, and 11 bases lay between the germline ends. The CDR3 is 12 residues long. The germline V gene encodes CDR1 SGHTA and CDR2 FQGNSA. DNA for the CDR3: TGTGCCAGCAGTGGAGGCGGGCCTGAAGCTTTCTTT. Translating it yields CASSGGGPEAFF.

V is TRBV2 and J is TRBJ2-3; 12 positions match TRBD2. Per the germline V gene, CDR1 is SNHLY and CDR2 is FYNNEI. The V segment lost 8 bases and the J segment 6 bases; nucleotides outside the gene matches: 12. This CDR3 region has 16 residues. The CDR3 is CASAGGLAGGQDTQYF. For the CDR3, the DNA is TGTGCCAGCGCGGGAGGGCTAGCGGGGGGGCAGGATACGCAGTATTTT.

This chain links TRBV7-2 with TRBJ2-1; 8 bases line up with TRBD2. CDR1 is SGHTA, CDR2 FQGNSA, per germline. Losses at the gene ends were 8 bases for V and 4 bases for J; bases not matched to a gene: 7. CDR3 length: 14 amino acids. DNA for the CDR3: TGTGCCAGCGTCGTAAGCGGGGGATACAATGAGCAGTTCTTC. It yields the protein CASVVSGGYNEQFF.

J is TRBJ1-2 and V is TRBV2; tentative D call: TRBD1 (5 bases). The V gene lost 7 bases and the J gene lost 7 bases, with 22 bases spanning the gap. CDR1 and CDR2 from the germline V gene are SNHLY and FYNNEI. CDR3 length equals 15 residues. CDR3 coding DNA: TGTGCCAGCATCAATCAGGGTGGGGTGTCTGGTGGCTACACCTTC. Residues: CASINQGGVSGGYTF. The variable domain in full, completed from reference TRBV2 and TRBJ1-2, reads EPEVTQTPSHQVTQMGQEVILRCVPISNHLYFYWYRQILGQKVEFLVSFYNNEISEKSEIFDDQFSVERPDGSNFTLKIRSTKLEDSAMYFCASINQGGVSGGYTFGSGTRLTVV.

The V call is TRBV9, the J call TRBJ1-3; D perhaps matches TRBD1 (6 bases). Germline values: CDR1 SGDLS, CDR2 YYNGEE. V was clipped by 2 bases and J by 2 bases, with 11 bases between them. The CDR3 is 15 residues long. The CDR3 bases are TGTGCCAGCAGCGTCCTACAGGGTCCTGGAAACACCATATATTTT. Encoded protein: CASSVLQGPGNTIYF.

This sequence joins TRBV3-1 (or the pseudogene TRBV3-2) and TRBJ1-5, with D unresolved. The V end was cut by 4 bases, the J end by 2 bases, with 12 bases between. Germline assignment: CDR1 LGHDT and CDR2 YNNKEL (reference sequence). This CDR3 spans 15 amino acids. The CDR3 loop reads CASSLDYRGNQPQHF. DNA for the CDR3: TGTGCCAGCAGCCTGGACTACCGGGGCAATCAGCCCCAGCATTTT.

The chain joins TRBV7-2 to TRBJ1-2; 8 bases are a match to TRBD1. Germline V gives CDR1 SGHTA, CDR2 FQGNSA. The CDR3 covers 13 residues. Trimming took 4 bases from V and 8 from J; bases not matched to a gene: 6. CDR3 loop: CASSSRTGNGYTF. CDR3 sequence (DNA): TGTGCCAGCAGCTCCCGGACAGGGAACGGCTACACCTTC.

This clone was counted a few times. J is TRBJ2-1 and V is TRBV19, with TRBD2 matching 7 bases. From germline, CDR1 is LNHDA and CDR2 SQIVND (reference sequence). Trimming cost V 3 bases and J 2 bases; bases outside gene matches: 7. CDR3 length: 16 amino acids. Here the CDR3 DNA reads TGTGCCAGTAGTATCCTCTCCGGGACTACCTACAATGAGCAGTTCTTC. This sequence encodes CASSILSGTTYNEQFF.

This chain links TRBV6-5 with TRBJ1-1, with D perhaps matching TRBD1 (6 bases). V lost 6 bases to trimming and J lost 5 bases, with 16 bases between them. The CDR3 consists of 14 residues. The germline gives CDR1 MNHEY, CDR2 SVGAGI. The CDR3 sequence is CASRRQGRGTEAFF. CDR3 nucleotide sequence: TGTGCCAGCAGACGCCAGGGGAGAGGGACTGAAGCTTTCTTT.

V gene TRBV6-2 or TRBV6-3 combines with J gene TRBJ1-2, with D uncertain. The CDR3 consists of 14 residues. V lost 2 bases and J lost 4, with 11 bases in between. Per the germline V gene, CDR1 is MNHEY and CDR2 is SVGEGT. The CDR3 nucleotides read TGTGCCAGCAGTTACAGCAAAACTGTCTATGGCTACACCTTC. Amino acid sequence: CASSYSKTVYGYTF.

This clone was picked up one time. The rearrangement uses TRBV7-8 and TRBJ1-1, with 9 bases aligning to TRBD1. The CDR3 is 14 residues long. The V gene's germline CDR1 is SGHVS and CDR2 FQNEAQ. The J segment lost 7 bases and the V segment lost 5 bases, leaving 8 bases of the junction unmatched. The chain's CDR3 is CASSEQGAKVEAFF. Written as DNA, the CDR3 is TGTGCCAGCAGCGAACAGGGGGCTAAGGTTGAAGCTTTCTTT.

The CDR3 loop reads CASSLEGGATNEKLFF. The CDR3, as DNA: TGCGCCAGCAGCTTGGAAGGGGGCGCAACTAATGAAAAACTGTTTTTT. The rearrangement uses TRBV5-1 and TRBJ1-4; TRBD1 agrees at 7 bases. This CDR3 has 16 residues. V dropped 0 bases and J dropped 0; count of bases not matched to a gene: 2. Germline lookup yields CDR1 SGHRS and CDR2 YFSETQ.

The rearrangement links TRBV27 to TRBJ1-6; 9 bases agree with TRBD1. This CDR3 comprises 16 residues. V shed 6 bases, J shed 4 bases, and the junction held 7 bases outside the gene matches. CDR1 and CDR2 from the germline V gene are MNHEY and SMNVEV (reference sequence). The CDR3 spells CASSPGTGQYNSPLHF. Written as DNA, the CDR3 is TGTGCCAGCAGCCCTGGGACAGGGCAGTATAATTCACCCCTCCACTTT.

Only one count was recorded for this clone. The chain is built from TRBV18 and TRBJ2-1, with 7 bases that match TRBD1. J was trimmed by 6 bases and V by 0 bases; bases with no gene match: 2. Looked up from germline, CDR1 is KGHSH and CDR2 is LQKENI. The CDR3 consists of 14 residues. For the CDR3, the DNA is TGTGCCAGCTCACCACCGACAGGGTTCAATGAGCAGTTCTTC. Translating gives CASSPPTGFNEQFF. The whole variable domain, filled in from reference TRBV18 and TRBJ2-1, reads NAGVMQNPRHLVRRRGQEARLRCSPMKGHSHVYWYRQLPEEGLKFMVYLQKENIIDESGMPKERFSAEFPKEGPSILRIQQVVRGDSAAYFCASSPPTGFNEQFFGPGTRLTVL.

J is TRBJ1-1 and V is TRBV3-1 (or the pseudogene TRBV3-2), with TRBD1 as a possible D gene (6 bases). The length of the CDR3 is 17 residues. Trimming took 1 base from V and 1 from J, leaving 16 bases between them. Germline V gives CDR1 LGHDT, CDR2 YNNKEL (reference sequence). The CDR3 region has the DNA TGTGCCAGCAGCCAAGGAGGCGGGGGCGTTTCGAACACTGAAGCTTTCTTT. Translation gives CASSQGGGGVSNTEAFF.

This sequence joins TRBV20-1 and TRBJ1-1; possible D gene TRBD1, 5 bases. CDR1 and CDR2 (germline): DFQATT, SNEGSKA (reference sequence). V lost 6 bases and J lost 10, with 15 bases in between. There are 11 residues in the CDR3. CDR3 sequence reads: CSAYGAGRAFF. CDR3 DNA: TGCAGTGCCTACGGCGCAGGGCGAGCTTTCTTT.

This chain joins TRBV3-1 (or the pseudogene TRBV3-2) and TRBJ1-1, with D perhaps TRBD1 (5 bases). Germline-derived CDR1 and CDR2 are LGHDT and YNNKEL (reference sequence). V lost 2 bases and J 2 bases, leaving 9 bases between the germline ends. The CDR3 is 14 amino acids. CDR3 nucleotide sequence: TGTGCCAGCAGCCAAATGACAGCAAACACTGAAGCTTTCTTT. Translation gives CASSQMTANTEAFF.